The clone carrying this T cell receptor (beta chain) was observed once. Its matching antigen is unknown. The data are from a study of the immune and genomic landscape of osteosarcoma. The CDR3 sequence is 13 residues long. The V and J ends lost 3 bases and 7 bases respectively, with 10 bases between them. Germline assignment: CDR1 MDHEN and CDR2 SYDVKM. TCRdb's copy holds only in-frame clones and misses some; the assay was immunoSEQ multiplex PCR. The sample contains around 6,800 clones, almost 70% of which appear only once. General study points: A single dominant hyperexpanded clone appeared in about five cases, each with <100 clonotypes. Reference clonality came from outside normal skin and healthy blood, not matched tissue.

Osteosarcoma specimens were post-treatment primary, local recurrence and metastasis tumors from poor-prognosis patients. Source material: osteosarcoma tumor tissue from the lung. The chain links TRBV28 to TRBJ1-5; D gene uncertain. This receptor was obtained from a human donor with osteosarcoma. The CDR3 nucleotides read TGTGCCAGCAGTTTTGGTGCGCGGCAGCCCCAGCATTTT. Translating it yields CASSFGARQPQHF.